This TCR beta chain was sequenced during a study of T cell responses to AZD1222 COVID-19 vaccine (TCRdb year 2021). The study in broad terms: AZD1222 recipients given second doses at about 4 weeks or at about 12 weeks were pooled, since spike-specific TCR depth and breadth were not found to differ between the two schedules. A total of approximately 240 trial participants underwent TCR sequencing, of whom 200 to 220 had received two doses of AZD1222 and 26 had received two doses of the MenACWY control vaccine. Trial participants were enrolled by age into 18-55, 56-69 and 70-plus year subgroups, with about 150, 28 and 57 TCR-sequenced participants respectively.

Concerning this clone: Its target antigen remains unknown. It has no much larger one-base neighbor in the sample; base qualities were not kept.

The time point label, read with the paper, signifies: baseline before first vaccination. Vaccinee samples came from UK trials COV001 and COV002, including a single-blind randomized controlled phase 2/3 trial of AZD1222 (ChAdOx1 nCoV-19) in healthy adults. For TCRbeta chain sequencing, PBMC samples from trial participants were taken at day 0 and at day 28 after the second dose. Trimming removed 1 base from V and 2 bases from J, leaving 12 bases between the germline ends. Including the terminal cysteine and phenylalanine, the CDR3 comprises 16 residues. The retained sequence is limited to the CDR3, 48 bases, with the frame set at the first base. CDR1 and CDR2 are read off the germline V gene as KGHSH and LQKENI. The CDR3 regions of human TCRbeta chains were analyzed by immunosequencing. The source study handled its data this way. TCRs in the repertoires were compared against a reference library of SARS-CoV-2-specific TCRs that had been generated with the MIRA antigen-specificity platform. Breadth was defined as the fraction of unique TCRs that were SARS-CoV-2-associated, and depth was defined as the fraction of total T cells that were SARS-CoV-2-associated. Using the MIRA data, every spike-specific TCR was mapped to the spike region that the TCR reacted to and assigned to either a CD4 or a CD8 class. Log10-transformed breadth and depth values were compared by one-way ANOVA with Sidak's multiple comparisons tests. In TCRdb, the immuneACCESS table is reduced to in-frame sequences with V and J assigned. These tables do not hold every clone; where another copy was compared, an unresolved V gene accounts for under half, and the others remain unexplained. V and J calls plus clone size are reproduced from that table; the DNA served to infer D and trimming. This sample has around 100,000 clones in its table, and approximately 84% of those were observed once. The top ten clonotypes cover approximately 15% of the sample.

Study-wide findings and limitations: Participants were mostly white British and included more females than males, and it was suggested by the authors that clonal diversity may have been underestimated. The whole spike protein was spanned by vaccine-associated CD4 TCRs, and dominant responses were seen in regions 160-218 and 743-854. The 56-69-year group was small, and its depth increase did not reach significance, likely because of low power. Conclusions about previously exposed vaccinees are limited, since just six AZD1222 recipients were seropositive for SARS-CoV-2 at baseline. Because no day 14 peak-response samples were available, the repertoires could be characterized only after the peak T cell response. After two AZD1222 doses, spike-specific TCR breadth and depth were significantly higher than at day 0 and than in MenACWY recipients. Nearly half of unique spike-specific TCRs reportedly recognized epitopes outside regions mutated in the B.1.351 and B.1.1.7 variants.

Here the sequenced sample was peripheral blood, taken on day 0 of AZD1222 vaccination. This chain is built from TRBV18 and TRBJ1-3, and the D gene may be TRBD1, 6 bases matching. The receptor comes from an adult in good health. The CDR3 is CASSPRARGPGNTIYF. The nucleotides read TGTGCCAGCTCACCACGAGCCCGGGGGCCTGGAAACACCATATATTTT. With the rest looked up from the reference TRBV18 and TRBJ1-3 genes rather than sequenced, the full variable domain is NAGVMQNPRHLVRRRGQEARLRCSPMKGHSHVYWYRQLPEEGLKFMVYLQKENIIDESGMPKERFSAEFPKEGPSILRIQQVVRGDSAAYFCASSPRARGPGNTIYFGEGSWLTVV.